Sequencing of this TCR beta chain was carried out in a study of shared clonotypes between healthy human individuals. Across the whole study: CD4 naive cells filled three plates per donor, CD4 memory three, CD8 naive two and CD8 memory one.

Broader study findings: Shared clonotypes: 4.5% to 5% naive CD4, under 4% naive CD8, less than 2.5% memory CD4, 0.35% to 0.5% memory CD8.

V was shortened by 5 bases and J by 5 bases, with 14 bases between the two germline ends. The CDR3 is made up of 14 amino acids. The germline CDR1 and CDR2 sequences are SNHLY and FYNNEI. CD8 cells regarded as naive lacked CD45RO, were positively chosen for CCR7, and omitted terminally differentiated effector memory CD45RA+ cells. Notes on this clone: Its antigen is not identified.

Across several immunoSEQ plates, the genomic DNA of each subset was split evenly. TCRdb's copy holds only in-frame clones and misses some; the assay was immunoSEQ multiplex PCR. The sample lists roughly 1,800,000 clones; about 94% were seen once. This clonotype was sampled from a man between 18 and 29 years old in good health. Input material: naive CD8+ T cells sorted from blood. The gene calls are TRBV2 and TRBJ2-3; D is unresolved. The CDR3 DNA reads TGTGCCAGCAGTTACGGGCCTAGAGAAGATACGCAGTATTTT. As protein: CASSYGPREDTQYF.